This T cell receptor beta chain was identified in a study of Ad26.COV2.S vaccination and SARS-CoV-2 variants. Findings of the study overall: Higher spike-specific TCR breadth was found in vaccine recipients than in placebo recipients.

The table came from immunoSEQ multiplex PCR; TCRdb's copy has only in-frame clones and leaves some out. The sample has around 300,000 clones; around nine tenths are singletons. A note on this clone: Its antigen is not known.

Germline trimming cut 7 bases from V and 2 bases from J; bases unmatched to any gene: 3. CDR1 and CDR2 (germline): KGHDR, SFDVKD. The CDR3 covers 13 residues. The treatment is: approximately 18 received Ad26.COV2.S at low or high dose, single or two shots; a few received placebo; per-sample allocation not given. Day 63 following the first vaccine or placebo injection was when the samples were taken. The TCR sequence derives from a person aged 18-65 years who received the Ad26.COV2.S COVID-19 vaccine or a placebo. The sequences come from peripheral blood, collected in a trial of Ad26.COV2.S vaccine versus placebo. The genes are TRBV24-1 and TRBJ2-7; 8 bases agree with TRBD1. The CDR3, as DNA: TGTGCCACCAGATCGGACAGGGCCTACGAGCAGTACTTC. Residues: CATRSDRAYEQYF.